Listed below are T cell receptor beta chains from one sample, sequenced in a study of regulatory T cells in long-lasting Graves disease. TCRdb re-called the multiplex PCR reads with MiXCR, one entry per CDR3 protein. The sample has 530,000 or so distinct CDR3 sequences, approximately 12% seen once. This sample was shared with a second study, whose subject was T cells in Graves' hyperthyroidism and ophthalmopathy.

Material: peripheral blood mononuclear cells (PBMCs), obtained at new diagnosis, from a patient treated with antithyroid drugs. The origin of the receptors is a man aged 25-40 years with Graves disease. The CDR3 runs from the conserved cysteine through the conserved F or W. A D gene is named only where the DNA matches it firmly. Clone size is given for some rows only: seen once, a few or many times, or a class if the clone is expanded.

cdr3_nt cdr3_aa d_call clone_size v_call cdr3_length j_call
TGCGCCAGCACCCACCAACCCCAGCAGAACACCGGGGAGCTGTTTTTT CASTHQPQQNTGELFF . few TRBV5-1 16 TRBJ2-2
TGTGCCAGCAGTTACGGTGGCAGGGCTGGGGCCAACGTCCTGACTTTC CASSYGGRAGANVLTF . . TRBV6-5 16 TRBJ2-6
TGTGCCACCGGTGCTGCGGGAGCCGCCGGGGAGCTGTTTTTT CATGAAGAAGELFF TRBD2 few TRBV24-1 14 TRBJ2-2
TGCAGTGCTCGCATACGAGGGGAGTTCTACGAGCAGTACTTC CSARIRGEFYEQYF . . TRBV20-1 14 TRBJ2-7
TGTGCCACCAGCAGGGGCTCAGATACGCAGTATTTT CATSRGSDTQYF . once TRBV24-1 12 TRBJ2-3
TGTGCCAGCAGACCCCGGACACCTGAAGCTTTCTTT CASRPRTPEAFF . . TRBV12-3/TRBV12-4 12 TRBJ1-1
TGTGCCAACAGCGCCCGACTAGCGGAGGAACGCACAGATACGCAGTATTTT CANSARLAEERTDTQYF TRBD2 few TRBV7-2 17 TRBJ2-3
TGTGCCAGCTCACCAGGGGGGACCGGCCGAAATGAGCAGTTCTTC CASSPGGTGRNEQFF . few TRBV18 15 TRBJ2-1
TGTGCCAGCAGTTTGTTGGCGGCCGCGAACACCGGGGAGCTGTTTTTT CASSLLAAANTGELFF . . TRBV28 16 TRBJ2-2
TGTGCCAGCAGCTTAACGGTTCATGGGGGGCCCCAGCATTTT CASSLTVHGGPQHF . many TRBV7-3 14 TRBJ1-5
TGTGCCAGTAGTACCTCCGTTGCAGGAGGGAATTCACCCCTCCACTTT CASSTSVAGGNSPLHF . . TRBV19 16 TRBJ1-6
TGTGCCAGCAGTGGGAGGGGACAGGGGGTTAGCACAGATACGCAGTATTTT CASSGRGQGVSTDTQYF TRBD1 . TRBV2 17 TRBJ2-3
TGTGCCAGCAGTTTATCGAATGGGGGTAACAATCAGCCCCAGCATTTT CASSLSNGGNNQPQHF . . TRBV27 16 TRBJ1-5
TGTGCCAGCAGTGCCCCTACATATTCTGGGGCCAACGTCCTGACTTTC CASSAPTYSGANVLTF . . TRBV25-1 16 TRBJ2-6
TGCAGTGCTGGGGGGGGCCGGGATTTGGAGACCCAGTACTTC CSAGGGRDLETQYF . many TRBV20-1 14 TRBJ2-5
TGTGCCACCCGGGGGGGACAGGGAAGGAACGAGCAGTACTTC CATRGGQGRNEQYF . few TRBV2 14 TRBJ2-7
TGTGCCAGCAGCCAAGAGAGTCTGTACGGTAGAGATAGTGAGACCCAGTACTTC CASSQESLYGRDSETQYF . many TRBV3-1 18 TRBJ2-5
TGTGCCAGCAGTGAAGTAGGAGGACTAGCAGTCGGGGAGCTGTTTTTT CASSEVGGLAVGELFF TRBD2 many TRBV6-1 16 TRBJ2-2
TGCAGTGCTAGAGGGACTAGCGGGAGGGCCGGGGAGCTGTTTTTT CSARGTSGRAGELFF TRBD2 many TRBV20-1 15 TRBJ2-2
TGCAGTGCTAGTGGACAGGGGACCACCGGGGAGCTGTTTTTT CSASGQGTTGELFF TRBD1 many TRBV20-1 14 TRBJ2-2
TGCAGTGCTAGGAGACCCACGGGGGTGAACACTGAAGCTTTCTTT CSARRPTGVNTEAFF . many TRBV20-1 15 TRBJ1-1
TGCGCCAGCAGCTCGACACTTACAGGGGTCTATGGCTACACCTTC CASSSTLTGVYGYTF TRBD1 few TRBV5-1 15 TRBJ1-2
TGTGCCAGCAGCACCGGGACAGGAACCCTAGCCTACGAGCAGTACTTC CASSTGTGTLAYEQYF TRBD1 many TRBV13 16 TRBJ2-7
TGTGCCAGCAGCTCAGGACGGGATAAGCCCCAGCATTTT CASSSGRDKPQHF . . TRBV5-6 13 TRBJ1-5
TGTGCCAGCAGCCAAGGGACAGGGCAACCCAACTATGGCTACACCTTC CASSQGTGQPNYGYTF TRBD1 few TRBV4-2 16 TRBJ1-2
TGTGCCAGCAGCTTTGTACGGGAGGGGTCCTACGAGCAGTACTTC CASSFVREGSYEQYF TRBD2 many TRBV7-9 15 TRBJ2-7